The 24 T cell receptor beta chains below come from one sample, sequenced in a study of blood T cell repertoires in COVID-19. Assay: immunoSEQ multiplex PCR; the TCRdb copy retains only in-frame clones and omits some. Of about 190,000 clones detected, about 85% appear once; the ten largest clones hold less than 20%. The sample consisted of peripheral blood. The source is a human donor in a cohort sampled during active COVID-19.

J is TRBJ1-3 and V is TRBV3-1 (or the pseudogene TRBV3-2), with 7 bases fitting TRBD1. CDR1 and CDR2 from the germline V gene are LGHDT and YNNKEL (reference sequence). The J segment lost 3 bases and the V segment lost 3 bases, leaving 8 bases of the junction unmatched. The CDR3 extends over 16 amino acids. This chain's CDR3 is CASSQHRGSLGNTIYF. The CDR3 region has the DNA TGTGCCAGCAGCCAGCACAGGGGATCTCTTGGAAACACCATATATTTT.

The chain joins TRBV6-5 to TRBJ1-1, with 7 positions matching TRBD1. V was clipped by 0 bases and J by 3 bases; unmatched bases: 4. Germline CDR1 and CDR2: MNHEY and SVGAGI. The CDR3 consists of 15 residues. As DNA, the CDR3 is TGTGCCAGCAGTTACTCAGACAGGGCCGACACTGAAGCTTTCTTT. Translated: CASSYSDRADTEAFF.

A few counts support this clone. This chain links TRBV7-6 with TRBJ2-1, with 8 bases identical to TRBD2. The J segment lost 6 bases and the V segment lost 5 bases, leaving 12 bases of the junction unmatched. The CDR3 contains 16 residues. The germline V gene has CDR1 SGHVS and CDR2 FNYEAQ. CDR3 in DNA: TGTGCCAGCAGCCCCCCAAGCGGGGGCGATGGCAATGAGCAGTTCTTC. Its translation: CASSPPSGGDGNEQFF.

The chain employs TRBV2 and TRBJ2-1, with 7 bases identical to TRBD2. V lost 4 bases, J lost 0 bases, and 3 bases stayed unmatched. This CDR3 region has 15 residues. Germline-derived CDR1 and CDR2 are SNHLY and FYNNEI. DNA of the CDR3: TGTGCCAGCAGTGTTGCGGGAGTCTCCTACAATGAGCAGTTCTTC. Translation: CASSVAGVSYNEQFF.

As to this clone: Other DNA sequences of this sample code for an identical CDR3. The chain couples TRBV3-1 (or the pseudogene TRBV3-2) to TRBJ2-5; tentatively, D is TRBD1 (5 bases). V lost 1 base to trimming and J lost 1 base, with 10 bases between them. Germline V gives CDR1 LGHDT, CDR2 YNNKEL (reference sequence). The CDR3 is made up of 15 amino acids. The CDR3 bases are TGTGCCAGCAGCCAAGGTAGGGGTCCCCAAGAGACCCAGTACTTC. It yields the protein CASSQGRGPQETQYF.

The chain uses TRBV15 and TRBJ1-1, with a possible D match to TRBD1 (5 bases). Germline CDR1 reads LNHNV; CDR2 reads YYDKDF (reference sequence). V was clipped by 1 base and J by 10 bases, with 10 bases between them. This CDR3 comprises 12 residues. In DNA, the CDR3 is TGTGCCACCAGCAGAGGACAGTCGCTAGCTTTCTTT. It specifies CATSRGQSLAFF.

The CDR3 bases are TGTGCCAGTAGTATGCAGGGGGTGACAGATACGCAGTATTTT. Translating it yields CASSMQGVTDTQYF. This chain links TRBV19 with TRBJ2-3, with 7 positions matching TRBD1. V dropped 3 bases and J dropped 3; count of bases not matched to a gene: 3. There are 14 residues in the CDR3. The germline V gene encodes CDR1 LNHDA and CDR2 SQIVND (reference sequence).

The chain joins TRBV11-3 to TRBJ2-2; TRBD1 might be the D (5 bases). Trimming shortened V by 1 base and J by 5 bases, and 11 bases separated the two germline ends. From germline, CDR1 is SGHNT and CDR2 YENEEA. CDR3 size: 15 residues. CDR3 in amino acids: CASSLGGRETGELFF. The CDR3 nucleotides are TGTGCCAGCAGCTTAGGCGGCAGGGAAACCGGGGAGCTGTTTTTT. Drawing the rest from reference TRBV11-3 and TRBJ2-2, the complete variable domain is EAGVVQSPRYKIIEKKQPVAFWCNPISGHNTLYWYLQNLGQGPELLIRYENEEAVDDSQLPKDRFSAERLKGVDSTLKIQPAELGDSAVYLCASSLGGRETGELFFGEGSRLTVL.

The genes are TRBV6-5 and TRBJ2-7, with D tentatively TRBD2 (5 bases). V lost 6 bases to trimming and J lost 0 bases, with 12 bases between them. The CDR3 sequence is 14 residues long. Germline V lookup: CDR1 MNHEY, CDR2 SVGAGI. As DNA, the CDR3 is TGTGCCAGCAGGCACCCGGGGAGCTCCTACGAGCAGTACGTC. Translated: CASRHPGSSYEQYV.

The genes are TRBV24-1 and TRBJ1-4; D call uncertain. Trimming removed 4 bases at V and 8 bases at J, with 10 bases between. Germline V gene lookup returns CDR1 KGHDR and CDR2 SFDVKD. The CDR3 spans 13 residues. This chain's CDR3 is CATSDGLREKLFF. In DNA, the CDR3 is TGTGCCACCAGTGACGGGTTGAGGGAAAAACTGTTTTTT.

The V gene is TRBV27, the J gene TRBJ1-1; no reliable D call. The germline gives CDR1 MNHEY, CDR2 SMNVEV (reference sequence). This CDR3 spans 15 amino acids. V lost 4 bases to trimming and J lost 2 bases, with 14 bases between them. This chain's CDR3 is CASSSGSQFNTEAFF. CDR3 sequence (DNA): TGTGCCAGCAGTTCCGGGAGTCAATTCAACACTGAAGCTTTCTTT.

This clone was found a few times. At one of its ends the junction is not consistent with the germline gene, which may arise from a read error. This sequence joins TRBV7-9 and TRBJ2-7, with 7 positions matching TRBD1. CDR1 is SEHNR and CDR2 is FQNEAQ in the germline V gene (reference sequence). CDR3 size: 11 residues. CDR3 DNA: TGTGCCAGCAGCCGGGACAGCCCAATCATATTC. Its protein is CASSRDSPIIF. The full variable domain, its missing parts supplied by reference TRBV7-9 and TRBJ2-7, is DTGVSQNPRHKITKRGQNVTFRCDPISEHNRLYWYRQTLGQGPEFLTYFQNEAQLEKSRLLSDRFSAERPKGSFSTLEIQRTEQGDSAMYLCASSRDSPIIFGPGTRLTVT.

The chain carries TRBV2 and TRBJ1-2; D is possibly TRBD1 (5 bases). This CDR3 has 13 residues. CDR1 and CDR2 from the germline V gene are SNHLY and FYNNEI. Deletions cut 6 bases from V and 6 bases from J, with 14 bases between. CDR3 in DNA: TGTGCCAGCAGCAACCAGGGAGGACATGGCTACACCTTC. Its protein is CASSNQGGHGYTF. The full variable domain, its missing parts supplied by reference TRBV2 and TRBJ1-2, is EPEVTQTPSHQVTQMGQEVILRCVPISNHLYFYWYRQILGQKVEFLVSFYNNEISEKSEIFDDQFSVERPDGSNFTLKIRSTKLEDSAMYFCASSNQGGHGYTFGSGTRLTVV.

The chain uses TRBV6-5 and TRBJ2-7, with D tentatively TRBD2 (6 bases). CDR3 length: 14 amino acids. Germline V gene lookup returns CDR1 MNHEY and CDR2 SVGAGI. V gave up 8 bases and J gave up 3 bases, with 17 bases separating them. The CDR3 DNA sequence: TGTGCCAGCTACCCCCTCGGAGGGAGCTACGAGCAGTACTTC. Translation: CASYPLGGSYEQYF.

The gene calls are TRBV27 and TRBJ1-2, with a weak D call TRBD1 (6 bases). This CDR3 spans 12 amino acids. Germline assignment: CDR1 MNHEY and CDR2 SMNVEV (reference sequence). The germline V and J ends were trimmed by 6 bases and 8 bases, with 13 bases remaining between them. The CDR3: CASRLQGGGYTF. Written as DNA, the CDR3 is TGTGCCAGCAGATTACAGGGCGGAGGCTACACCTTC.

CDR3 sequence: CASSFSGGETQYF. The DNA for the CDR3 is TGCGCCAGCAGCTTCTCCGGGGGGGAGACCCAGTACTTC. V usage is TRBV5-1 and J usage is TRBJ2-5; 7 bases fit TRBD2. Germline V lookup: CDR1 SGHRS, CDR2 YFSETQ. This CDR3 comprises 13 residues. J gave up 5 bases and V 2 bases, and 3 bases lay outside the gene matches.

This clone was seen just once. This chain links TRBV3-1 (or the pseudogene TRBV3-2) with TRBJ1-1; the D gene is possibly TRBD1 (5 bases). This CDR3 comprises 11 residues. Trimming took 6 bases from V and 4 from J, leaving 6 bases between them. The germline V gene has CDR1 LGHDT and CDR2 YNNKEL (reference sequence). The DNA of the CDR3 is TGTGCCAGCAGGGGGGGCACTGAAGCTTTCTTT. Residues: CASRGGTEAFF.

V gene TRBV11-2 combines with J gene TRBJ2-3; D might be TRBD2 (6 bases). Deletions cut 1 base from V and 4 bases from J, with 18 bases between. Per germline, CDR1 SGHAT and CDR2 FQNNGV. The CDR3 consists of 17 residues. The CDR3 protein is CASSLGPEGFISDTQYF. The CDR3 DNA reads as TGTGCCAGCAGCTTAGGCCCGGAGGGCTTCATATCAGATACGCAGTATTTT.

CDR3 loop: CASSSLAGINEQFF. CDR3 sequence (DNA): TGTGCCAGTAGTAGCTTAGCGGGGATTAATGAGCAGTTCTTC. The chain combines TRBV19 with TRBJ2-1; TRBD2 aligns across 8 bases. In germline, CDR1 is LNHDA, CDR2 SQIVND (reference sequence). There are 14 residues in the CDR3. J gave up 7 bases and V 4 bases, and 6 bases lay outside the gene matches.

This chain connects TRBV6-4 to TRBJ1-2; D is unresolved. V lost 3 bases, J lost 4 bases, and 15 bases lay in between. Germline V CDR1 and CDR2: MRHNA, SNTAGT. The CDR3 has 15 residues. CDR3 coding DNA: TGTGCCAGCAGTGAGATTAGTGGCGGTGGCTATGGCTACACCTTC. Translation: CASSEISGGGYGYTF.

The V and J genes are TRBV30 and TRBJ2-3, with 10 bases matching TRBD2. With 8 bases clipped from V and 8 bases from J, the junction kept 10 bases outside the gene matches. The germline V gene encodes CDR1 GTSNPN and CDR2 SVGIG (reference sequence). The CDR3 contains 13 residues. In DNA, the CDR3 is TGTGCCCTGGACCCAGCGGGAGGGACTACGCAGTATTTT. As protein: CALDPAGGTTQYF.

The genes are TRBV10-3 and TRBJ1-1; D perhaps matches TRBD1 (5 bases). Germline V gene sequence: CDR1 ENHRY, CDR2 SYGVKD. This CDR3 is built from 13 residues. V was clipped by 7 bases and J by 3 bases, with 12 bases between them. CDR3 in DNA: TGTGCCATCAACGGCAGGGTGGACACTGAAGCTTTCTTT. This gives the protein CAINGRVDTEAFF.

The chain is built from TRBV5-1 and TRBJ2-5; D possibly corresponds to TRBD1 (6 bases). Trimming took 7 bases from V and 6 from J, leaving 16 bases between them. CDR3 length: 13 residues. Per germline, CDR1 SGHRS and CDR2 YFSETQ. The CDR3 bases are TGCGCCAGCGGCCAGGGGAAGGGAAAGACCCAGTACTTC. It codes for CASGQGKGKTQYF. The complete variable domain, with remaining parts taken from reference TRBV5-1 and TRBJ2-5, reads KAGVTQTPRYLIKTRGQQVTLSCSPISGHRSVSWYQQTPGQGLQFLFEYFSETQRNKGNFPGRFSGRQFSNSRSEMNVSTLELGDSALYLCASGQGKGKTQYFGPGTRLLVL.

J is TRBJ2-2 and V is TRBV18, with 10 bases aligning to TRBD1. V lost 6 bases and J lost 4; bases outside the gene matches: 11. The CDR3 is made up of 17 amino acids. Germline V CDR1 and CDR2: KGHSH, LQKENI. The CDR3: CASSPNPGQGFTGELFF. Written as DNA, the CDR3 is TGTGCCAGCTCCCCCAATCCGGGACAGGGGTTCACCGGGGAGCTGTTTTTT.